This T cell receptor beta chain was recovered during a study of T cells in Graves' hyperthyroidism and ophthalmopathy (dated by TCRdb to the late 2010s). Context from the whole study: Peripheral blood was collected at initial diagnosis, before any treatment. A discovery cohort of about a hundred patients, approximately 45 with Graves' ophthalmopathy and 57 with stable Graves' hyperthyroidism, was used to find distinguishing TCR V-J signatures. An independent validation cohort of around 19 hyperthyroidism patients and approximately 15 patients who later progressed to ophthalmopathy tested prospective prediction of ophthalmopathy. The 75 to 100 discovery patients were randomly split 7:3 into training and test sets. Thyroid tissue and blood T-cell repertoires from about six Graves' hyperthyroidism patients were also compared in the study. Once sampling was done, hyperthyroidism patients were given methimazole at a starting dose of 30 mg daily, whereas ophthalmopathy patients were given high-dose intravenous methylprednisolone. TCR Vbeta CDR3 sequencing of 120 to 150 peripheral blood samples (over 40 ophthalmopathy, 75 to 85 hyperthyroidism and approximately 17 progressor patients) is reported in the paper.

This clonotype was counted ten times or more. The antigen it recognizes is unknown. Nothing much larger sits one base from this clone, and base qualities are not available. Ophthalmopathy patients had moderately to severely active disease, with a Clinical Activity Score of 3 or more, a NOSPECS grade of 4 or more, and a disease duration of less than 3 months. The study excluded patients with uncontrolled infections, other autoimmune diseases, pregnancy or lactation. Diagnoses were based on clinical symptoms, serum thyroxine and TRAb, thyroid ultrasound and orbital computed tomography. Ficoll-Paque density gradient centrifugation was used to isolate PBMCs from under 11 ml of fresh peripheral blood. Trizol reagent was used to extract total RNA, and RNA quality was then checked on an Agilent 2100 Bioanalyzer. TCR beta CDR3 regions were amplified from RNA transcripts. For the first round of RT-PCR on the TCR CDR3, the HTBI primer set was used together with the Qiagen OneStep RT-PCR kit. The libraries were constructed in a second round of multiplex PCR and then size-selected and purified. Paired-end sequencing of the libraries was performed with 100 bp reads on an Illumina HiSeq2000. Per the original workflow: Raw data were processed with SOAPnuke, discarding reads with adapters, uncalled bases, mean Phred below 15, or no exact constant-primer or identifier match. High-quality paired reads were merged using COPE v1.2.5, and each unique nucleotide sequence was defined as a clonotype. Clonotypes were aligned to IMGT TRBV, TRBD and TRBJ reference segments using MiTCR v1.1. Analysis was restricted to V-J combinations with a frequency above 0.0001, which covered just over 98% of repertoires. A TCS score was defined as the ratio between F50 (clonal expansion) and ExV (chaos), using BLOSUM62-based TCRdist between CDR3 peptides within each V-J. Welch's t-statistics and random forest reduced approximately 520 V-J features to 13, which were used in a naive Bayes classifier (R e1071). TCRdb redid the processing of the public reads, applying fastp at Q25 and MiXCR, and retained in-frame beta chains. Rows matching on CDR3 protein sequence are summarized as one entry with the most common DNA and genes. These V and J calls derive from TCRdb rather than the authors' analysis. In all, the sample holds fewer than 450,000 distinct CDR3 sequences, and about 15% of those were seen once. Roughly 19% of the sample belongs to the ten largest clones.

Paper-wide results and their limitations: In validation, the model predicted progression to ophthalmopathy a median of around 6.5 months before onset, with roughly 70% sensitivity and 72.22% specificity. Most expanded thyroid clonotypes (frequency above 0.001) were also found in blood, which suggests that blood repertoires may mirror thyroid immune responses. A model built on a 13 V-J signature distinguished ophthalmopathy from stable hyperthyroidism, reaching around 88% sensitivity and around 81% specificity in cross-validation and 80%/75% in testing. Sample size was not statistically predetermined, and blinding of investigators to group allocation was not performed.

The cysteine opens and the phenylalanine closes a CDR3 of 17 amino acids. The entry retains the CDR3 DNA only, 51 bases that are in frame from base 1. The trim is 7 bases for V and 1 base for J, with a gap of 20 bases between the germline ends. The TCR was taken from a woman aged 55-70 years with Graves' ophthalmopathy. The specimen sequenced was blood. The V and J segments used are TRBV12-3 or TRBV12-4 and TRBJ2-1, with the D gene call left open. CDR3 loop: CASTYLPRSVSYNEQFF. The bases read TGTGCCAGCACCTACCTCCCAAGGTCGGTTTCCTACAATGAGCAGTTCTTC.